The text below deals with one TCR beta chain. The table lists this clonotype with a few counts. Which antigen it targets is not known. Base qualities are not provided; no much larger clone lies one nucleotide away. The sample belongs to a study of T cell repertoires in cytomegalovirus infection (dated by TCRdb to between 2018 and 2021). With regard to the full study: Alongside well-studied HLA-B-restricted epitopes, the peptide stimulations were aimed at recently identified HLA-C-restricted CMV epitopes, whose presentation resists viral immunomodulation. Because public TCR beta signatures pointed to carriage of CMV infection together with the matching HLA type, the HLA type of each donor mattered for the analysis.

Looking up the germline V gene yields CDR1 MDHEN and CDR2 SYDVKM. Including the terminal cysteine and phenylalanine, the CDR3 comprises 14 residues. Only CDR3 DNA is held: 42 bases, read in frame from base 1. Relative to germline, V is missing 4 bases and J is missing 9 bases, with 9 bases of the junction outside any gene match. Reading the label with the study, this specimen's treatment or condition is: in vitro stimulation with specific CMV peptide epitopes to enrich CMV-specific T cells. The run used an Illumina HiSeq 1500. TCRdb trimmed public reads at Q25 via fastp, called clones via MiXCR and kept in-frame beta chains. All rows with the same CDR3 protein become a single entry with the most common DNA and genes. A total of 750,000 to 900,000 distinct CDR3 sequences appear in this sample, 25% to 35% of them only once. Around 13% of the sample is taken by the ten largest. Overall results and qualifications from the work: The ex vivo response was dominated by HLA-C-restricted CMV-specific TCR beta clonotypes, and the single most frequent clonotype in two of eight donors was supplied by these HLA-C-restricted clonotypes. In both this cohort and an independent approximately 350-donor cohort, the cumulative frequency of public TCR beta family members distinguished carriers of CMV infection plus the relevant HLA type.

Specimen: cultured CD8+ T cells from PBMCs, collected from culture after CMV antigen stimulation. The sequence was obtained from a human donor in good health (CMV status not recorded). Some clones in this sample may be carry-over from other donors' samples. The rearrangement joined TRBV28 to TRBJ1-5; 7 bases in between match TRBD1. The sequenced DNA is TGTGCCAGCAGTTCTCCGGACAGGTCGCGGCCCCAGCATTTT. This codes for CASSSPDRSRPQHF.